One and the same sample provided the 27 T cell receptor beta chains below, sequenced in a study of blood T cell repertoires in COVID-19. Here immunoSEQ multiplex PCR was the method, and the copy in TCRdb shows in-frame clones only, minus some. The sample consists of about 170,000 clones, around four fifths of them appearing once. Material: peripheral blood. Receptor source: a man in his 70s with acute or convalescent COVID-19.

This clone was detected once. Germline is not matched at one junction end, which may reflect a read error. This chain joins TRBV7-7 and TRBJ2-7; D may be TRBD1 (8 bases). Germline lookup yields CDR1 SSHAT and CDR2 FNYEAQ (reference sequence). This CDR3 region has 14 residues. The CDR3 is CASSPTGGVREQYF. The CDR3 DNA reads TGTGCTAGCAGCCCCACAGGGGGGGTTCGCGAGCAGTACTTC.

The chain links TRBV6-2 or TRBV6-3 to TRBJ2-3, with 14 bases identical to TRBD2. This CDR3 has 17 residues. V dropped 5 bases and J dropped 1; count of bases not matched to a gene: 5. The germline gives CDR1 MNHEY, CDR2 SVGEGT. Written as DNA, the CDR3 is TGTGCCAGCAGTCAGGGACTAGCGGGAGAAGGCACAGATACGCAGTATTTT. Its translation is CASSQGLAGEGTDTQYF.

This chain connects TRBV3-1 (or the pseudogene TRBV3-2) to TRBJ2-3, with D unclear. Germline CDR1 LGHDT, CDR2 YNNKEL (reference sequence). The CDR3 is made up of 13 amino acids. V lost 0 bases to trimming and J lost 4 bases, with 5 bases between them. This chain's CDR3 is CASSQDFADTQYF. The CDR3 bases are TGTGCCAGCAGCCAAGATTTCGCAGATACGCAGTATTTT.

The rearrangement joins TRBV7-2 to TRBJ2-4; TRBD1 aligns across 7 bases. Germline CDR1 is SGHTA and CDR2 is FQGNSA. V shed 5 bases and J 0 bases; nucleotides not matched to a gene: 7. The CDR3 runs 16 residues. As DNA, the CDR3 is TGTGCCAGCAGCAGACAGGGACCTCTAGCCAAAAACATTCAGTACTTC. This sequence encodes CASSRQGPLAKNIQYF.

CDR3 loop: CASSIGLGTYNEQFF. The CDR3 DNA is TGTGCCAGTAGTATTGGGCTGGGTACCTACAATGAGCAGTTCTTC. The rearrangement joins TRBV19 to TRBJ2-1, with D hard to call. The germline V gene has CDR1 LNHDA and CDR2 SQIVND (reference sequence). With 3 bases removed from V and 2 bases from J, the gap between germline ends came to 11 bases. The CDR3 has 15 amino acids.

This clone was recorded once. The chain has TRBV10-3 and TRBJ2-7, with TRBD2 matching 13 bases. Germline V lookup: CDR1 ENHRY, CDR2 SYGVKD. V gave up 10 bases and J gave up 0 bases; unmatched junction bases: 9. The length of the CDR3 is 16 residues. The CDR3 sequence is CATGTSGALSSYEQYF. The CDR3 nucleotides are TGTGCCACCGGGACTAGCGGGGCTCTAAGCTCCTACGAGCAGTACTTC.

The J gene is TRBJ2-1, the V gene TRBV30; D might be TRBD1 (6 bases). Germline assignment: CDR1 GTSNPN and CDR2 SVGIG (reference sequence). The CDR3 has 15 residues. Between the trimmed V and J ends, which lost 6 bases and 0 bases, there was a span of 15 bases. The CDR3 sequence is CACGTGRSSYNEQFF. CDR3 nucleotide sequence: TGTGCCTGTGGTACAGGGCGTAGCTCCTACAATGAGCAGTTCTTC.

This clone has ten or more counts. The CDR3 coding sequence is TGTGCCAGCAGCTCCGGGGTTCCACAGGGCTACACCTTC. The encoded protein is CASSSGVPQGYTF. This chain connects TRBV6-5 to TRBJ1-2; D ambiguous. The germline gives CDR1 MNHEY, CDR2 SVGAGI. This CDR3 is 13 amino acids long. V lost 6 bases to trimming and J lost 8 bases, with 16 bases between them.

This rearrangement joins TRBV27 to TRBJ1-1, with 8 bases matching TRBD1. The CDR3 consists of 14 residues. Trimming took 3 bases from V and 6 from J; bases not matched to a gene: 6. Germline CDR1 is MNHEY and CDR2 is SMNVEV (reference sequence). Written as DNA, the CDR3 is TGTGCCAGCAGTTTCGGACAGGGTGAGGCTGAAGCTTTCTTT. Encoded protein: CASSFGQGEAEAFF.

This chain uses TRBV7-6 with TRBJ2-7, with 8 bases matching TRBD1. This CDR3 region has 15 residues. The V segment lost 2 bases and the J segment 4 bases; nucleotides outside the gene matches: 7. Per the germline V gene, CDR1 is SGHVS and CDR2 is FNYEAQ. The DNA of the CDR3 is TGTGCCAGCAGCTTAAGATCGGACAGGGATTACGAGCAGTACTTC. Protein: CASSLRSDRDYEQYF.

The chain uses TRBV27 and TRBJ1-4, with D perhaps TRBD1 (6 bases). CDR3 length: 14 residues. Germline CDR1 and CDR2: MNHEY and SMNVEV (reference sequence). With 4 bases removed from V and 1 base from J, the gap between germline ends came to 7 bases. Written as DNA, the CDR3 is TGTGCCAGCAGTTCCAGGGGAACTAATGAAAAACTGTTTTTT. Translating gives CASSSRGTNEKLFF. Drawing the rest from reference TRBV27 and TRBJ1-4, the complete variable domain is EAQVTQNPRYLITVTGKKLTVTCSQNMNHEYMSWYRQDPGLGLRQIYYSMNVEVTDKGDVPEGYKVSRKEKRNFPLILESPSPNQTSLYFCASSSRGTNEKLFFGSGTQLSVL.

The gene calls are TRBV21-1 and TRBJ1-3; TRBD1, the D gene given by the table, was not confirmed from the DNA. TRBV21-1 is a pseudogene. This CDR3 is built from 18 residues. The CDR3 DNA is TGTGCCAGCAGCTTCAAGTGTTCCTGGACAGGGTTAGGAAACACCATATATTTT. This translates into CASSFKCSWTGLGNTIYF.

This chain links TRBV19 with TRBJ2-3, with a possible D match to TRBD2 (6 bases). CDR3 length equals 18 residues. V gave up 4 bases and J gave up 3 bases, with 23 bases separating them. Per germline, CDR1 LNHDA and CDR2 SQIVND (reference sequence). CDR3 region: CASSKMLDMGGVTDTQYF. CDR3 bases: TGTGCCAGTAGTAAAATGCTCGATATGGGGGGTGTTACAGATACGCAGTATTTT. The full variable domain, with the rest looked up from reference TRBV19 and TRBJ2-3, is DGGITQSPKYLFRKEGQNVTLSCEQNLNHDAMYWYRQDPGQGLRLIYYSQIVNDFQKGDIAEGYSVSREKKESFPLTVTSAQKNPTAFYLCASSKMLDMGGVTDTQYFGPGTRLTVL.

V is TRBV5-1 and J is TRBJ2-7; 7 nucleotides line up with TRBD1. Unmatched junction bases numbered 14, after V lost 2 bases and J lost 3 bases. The V gene's germline CDR1 is SGHRS and CDR2 YFSETQ. CDR3 length: 17 amino acids. The CDR3 loop reads CASSFAPFEQGIYEQYF. The DNA for the CDR3 is TGCGCCAGCAGCTTTGCTCCTTTCGAACAGGGGATCTACGAGCAGTACTTC. Filled out from reference TRBV5-1 and TRBJ2-7, the complete variable domain reads KAGVTQTPRYLIKTRGQQVTLSCSPISGHRSVSWYQQTPGQGLQFLFEYFSETQRNKGNFPGRFSGRQFSNSRSEMNVSTLELGDSALYLCASSFAPFEQGIYEQYFGPGTRLTVT.

This clone was detected once. The gene calls are TRBV5-1 and TRBJ1-1; perhaps TRBD1 as D (5 bases). Trimming took 1 base from V and 3 from J, leaving 16 bases between them. Germline V gives CDR1 SGHRS, CDR2 YFSETQ. The CDR3 is 16 amino acids. The chain's CDR3 is CASSLSRQGGDTEAFF. The DNA for the CDR3 is TGCGCCAGCAGCTTGTCACGGCAGGGAGGGGACACTGAAGCTTTCTTT.

This clone was detected once. The chain links TRBV7-9 to TRBJ2-7; tentative D call: TRBD2 (5 bases). The V gene lost 1 base and the J gene lost 0 bases, with 7 bases spanning the gap. Germline-derived CDR1 and CDR2 are SEHNR and FQNEAQ (reference sequence). The CDR3 has 14 amino acids. The CDR3 DNA follows: TGTGCCAGCAGCTTAGTCGGGGACTCCTACGAGCAGTACTTC. Translation gives CASSLVGDSYEQYF.

The rearrangement uses TRBV5-1 and TRBJ1-1; D may be TRBD1 (5 bases). Germline V gene data show CDR1 as SGHRS and CDR2 as YFSETQ. V lost 0 bases to trimming and J lost 1 base, with 10 bases between them. CDR3 length equals 15 residues. The chain's CDR3 is CASSLGQTPNTEAFF. CDR3 in DNA: TGCGCCAGCAGCTTGGGACAGACCCCGAACACTGAAGCTTTCTTT. The complete variable domain, with remaining parts taken from reference TRBV5-1 and TRBJ1-1, reads KAGVTQTPRYLIKTRGQQVTLSCSPISGHRSVSWYQQTPGQGLQFLFEYFSETQRNKGNFPGRFSGRQFSNSRSEMNVSTLELGDSALYLCASSLGQTPNTEAFFGQGTRLTVV.

CDR3 coding DNA: TGCGCCAGCAGCGCTGGTTTTTTGGCCTCACCCCTCCACTTT. Translated, it gives CASSAGFLASPLHF. V gene TRBV5-1 combines with J gene TRBJ1-6, with unresolved D. The CDR3 runs to 14 residues. The germline CDR1 and CDR2 sequences are SGHRS and YFSETQ. The V end was cut by 4 bases, the J end by 10 bases, with 15 bases between.

The chain is built from TRBV3-1 (or the pseudogene TRBV3-2) and TRBJ2-1; 8 nucleotides line up with TRBD2. This CDR3 comprises 16 residues. Germline CDR1 is LGHDT and CDR2 is YNNKEL (reference sequence). V was clipped by 4 bases and J by 0 bases; unmatched bases: 5. The CDR3 sequence is CASSPWTSNSYNEQFF. The CDR3 DNA follows: TGTGCCAGCAGCCCCTGGACTAGCAACTCCTACAATGAGCAGTTCTTC.

There are a few counts of this clone. The chain recombines TRBV6-2 or TRBV6-3 with TRBJ1-1; TRBD1 agrees at 9 bases. Germline V gene lookup returns CDR1 MNHEY and CDR2 SVGEGT. V lost 6 bases, J lost 2 bases, and 13 bases stayed unmatched. This CDR3 is 17 amino acids long. CDR3: CASSRTTGGAKNTEAFF. As DNA, the CDR3 is TGTGCCAGCAGCCGGACTACAGGGGGCGCGAAAAACACTGAAGCTTTCTTT.

The sample holds one count of this clone. This rearrangement joins TRBV7-8 to TRBJ1-6, with D possibly being TRBD1 (6 bases). V was cut by 5 bases and J by 4 bases, with 12 bases left in between. This CDR3 is 15 amino acids long. Germline assignment: CDR1 SGHVS and CDR2 FQNEAQ. This chain's CDR3 is CASSLNRDYNSPLHF. DNA for the CDR3: TGTGCCAGCAGCCTGAACAGGGATTATAATTCACCCCTCCACTTT.

The J gene is TRBJ2-7, the V gene TRBV10-3; D call uncertain. Germline V gives CDR1 ENHRY, CDR2 SYGVKD. CDR3 length: 14 amino acids. Trimming pared 3 bases from V and 0 bases from J, leaving 9 bases between. CDR3 coding DNA: TGTGCCATCAGTGAAGGCGGCTCCTCCTACGAGCAGTACTTC. Protein sequence: CAISEGGSSYEQYF.

This chain joins TRBV5-6 and TRBJ2-4; no reliable D call. This CDR3 has 13 amino acids. CDR1 and CDR2 (germline): SGHDT, YYEEEE. Trimming removed 2 bases at V and 9 bases at J, with 12 bases between. CDR3 nucleotides: TGTGCCAGCAGCTTCTTACCTCTCGGCATTCAGTACTTC. Protein sequence: CASSFLPLGIQYF.

This chain uses TRBV7-9 with TRBJ1-6; no reliable D call. The CDR3 spans 13 residues. The germline V and J ends were trimmed by 8 bases and 4 bases, with 9 bases remaining between them. CDR1 SEHNR and CDR2 FQNEAQ come from the germline V gene (reference sequence). CDR3 loop: CASEEGYNSPLHF. In DNA, the CDR3 is TGTGCCAGCGAAGAGGGATATAATTCACCCCTCCACTTT. The variable domain in full, completed from reference TRBV7-9 and TRBJ1-6, reads DTGVSQNPRHKITKRGQNVTFRCDPISEHNRLYWYRQTLGQGPEFLTYFQNEAQLEKSRLLSDRFSAERPKGSFSTLEIQRTEQGDSAMYLCASEEGYNSPLHFGNGTRLTVT.

The chain is built from TRBV12-3 or TRBV12-4 and TRBJ1-5; 8 positions match TRBD1. CDR3 length: 12 residues. The V segment lost 6 bases and the J segment 10 bases; nucleotides outside the gene matches: 5. CDR3 region: CASRGTGQPQHF. The CDR3 nucleotides read TGTGCCAGCAGGGGGACAGGCCAACCCCAGCATTTT.

This sequence joins TRBV6-5 and TRBJ1-2; 10 nucleotides match TRBD1. The CDR3 is 14 residues long. The V gene's germline CDR1 is MNHEY and CDR2 SVGAGI. Trimming at V came to 10 bases and at J to 2 bases, leaving 7 bases not matched to a gene. The CDR3 loop reads CATQRDRGNYGYTF. In nucleotides, the CDR3 is TGTGCCACCCAAAGGGACAGGGGCAACTATGGCTACACCTTC.

The rearrangement uses TRBV5-1 and TRBJ2-5, with D perhaps matching TRBD2 (6 bases). Trimming removed 2 bases from V and 2 bases from J, with 10 bases in between. The CDR3 extends over 14 amino acids. CDR1 and CDR2 from the germline V gene are SGHRS and YFSETQ. CDR3 DNA sequence: TGCGCCAGCAGCTTCGGCGGACTACAAGAGACCCAGTACTTC. Its protein product is CASSFGGLQETQYF.